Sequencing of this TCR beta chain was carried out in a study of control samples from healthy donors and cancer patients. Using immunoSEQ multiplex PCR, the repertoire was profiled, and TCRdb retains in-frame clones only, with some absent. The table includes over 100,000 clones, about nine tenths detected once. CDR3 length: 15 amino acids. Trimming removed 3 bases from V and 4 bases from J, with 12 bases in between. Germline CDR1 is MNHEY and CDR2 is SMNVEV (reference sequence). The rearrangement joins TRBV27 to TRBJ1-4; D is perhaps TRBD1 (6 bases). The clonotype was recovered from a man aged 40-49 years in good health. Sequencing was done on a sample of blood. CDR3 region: CASSLSARGNEKLFF. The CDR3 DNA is TGTGCCAGCAGTTTGTCGGCCAGGGGTAATGAAAAACTGTTTTTT.